The clone carrying this T cell receptor (beta chain) was counted once. The sample belongs to a study of blood T cell repertoires in COVID-19. Sequencing was performed with immunoSEQ multiplex PCR; in TCRdb, only in-frame clones are kept and a portion is missing. The sample carries hundreds of thousands of clones, about 83% recorded once. Germline lookup yields CDR1 MDHEN and CDR2 SYDVKM. V lost 2 bases and J lost 11, with 12 bases in between. The CDR3 covers 12 residues. The origin of this receptor is a woman at least 80 years old with COVID-19, enrolled during active disease. The chain couples TRBV28 to TRBJ1-1; no firm D call. The sequenced sample consisted of peripheral blood. CDR3 DNA sequence: TGTGCCAGCAGTTTAAGTCGGGAATATGCTTTCTTT. Translating it yields CASSLSREYAFF. Complete variable domain (other parts from reference TRBV28 and TRBJ1-1): DVKVTQSSRYLVKRTGEKVFLECVQDMDHENMFWYRQDPGLGLRLIYFSYDVKMKEKGDIPEGYSVSREKKERFSLILESASTNQTSMYLCASSLSREYAFFGQGTRLTVV.